These T cell receptor beta chains were read from a single sample in a study of T cells in localized non-small cell lung cancer. Assay: immunoSEQ multiplex PCR; the TCRdb copy retains only in-frame clones and omits some. The data contain around 1,500 clones, 30% to 40% of them singletons. The source was normal lung tissue next to the tumor, collected before any cancer treatment. The receptors here all came from a male donor aged 60 or older with stage I squamous cell lung carcinoma. Each CDR3 is given with its conserved first and last residue. The D gene is left open where the match is weak. Only some rows state a clone size, as once, few, many or a class for expanded clones.

J gene	CDR3 length	V gene	D gene	clone size	CDR3 DNA	CDR3 protein
TRBJ2-5	13	TRBV6-8	-	medium-sized	TGTGCCAGCAGAATGGGATTTCAAGAGACCCAGTACTTC	CASRMGFQETQYF
TRBJ2-7	15	TRBV11-3	TRBD2	medium-sized	TGTGCCAGCAGCCCGGTCGGGGGAGGGCCAGTCGAGCAATACTTC	CASSPVGGGPVEQYF
TRBJ2-5	15	TRBV11-3	-	many	TGTGCCAGCAGCTTCTACGGAGGGGAACAAGAGACCCAGTACTTC	CASSFYGGEQETQYF
TRBJ1-5	13	TRBV10-2	TRBD1	-	TGCGCCAGCAGTCCGGGACAGGCCCTTCCCCAGCATTTT	CASSPGQALPQHF
TRBJ2-7	14	TRBV28	TRBD2	-	TGTGCCAGCAAATCGCGTTGGGAGGGCCACGAGCAGTACTTC	CASKSRWEGHEQYF
TRBJ2-1	18	TRBV19	-	-	TGTGCCAGCCATCCTCAGAAAATGGGACTGAGCTCCTACAATGAGCAGTTCTTC	CASHPQKMGLSSYNEQFF
TRBJ2-5	15	TRBV5-1	TRBD2	few	TGCGCCAGCAGCTCCCCGACTAGCGGACAAGAGACCCAGTACTTC	CASSSPTSGQETQYF
TRBJ1-5	15	TRBV29-1	TRBD1	-	TGCAGCGTTACCGAGACAGGGGATAGCAATCAGCCCCAGCATTTT	CSVTETGDSNQPQHF
TRBJ2-2	14	TRBV12-5	-	-	TGTGCTAGTTATCCAGGGCCTAACACCGGGGAGCTGTTTTTT	CASYPGPNTGELFF
TRBJ2-4	16	TRBV6-8	-	medium-sized	TGTGCCAGCAGCCCTGCGGGCTATCTAGCCAAAAACATTCAGTACTTC	CASSPAGYLAKNIQYF
TRBJ2-7	15	TRBV6-8	TRBD2	large	TGTGCCAGCAGTCCCCCGGCTAGCGGGACCCGCGAGCAGTACTTC	CASSPPASGTREQYF
TRBJ2-6	16	TRBV6-7	TRBD2	-	TGTGCCAGCGGGGGAGGGGAGAGCTCTGGGGCCAACGTCCTGACTTTC	CASGGGESSGANVLTF
TRBJ1-2	14	TRBV29-1	-	-	TGCAGCGTTCCCGAAAGGGACGGTGGGTATGGCTACACCTTC	CSVPERDGGYGYTF
TRBJ2-7	14	TRBV29-1	TRBD1	-	TGCAGCGTTGAGGGGGGACAGGGCACCTACGAGCAGTACTTC	CSVEGGQGTYEQYF
TRBJ2-1	13	TRBV29-1	TRBD1	few	TGCAGCGCGCCAGGGGGCACTCTCAATGAGCAGTTCTTC	CSAPGGTLNEQFF
TRBJ2-6	19	TRBV19	TRBD1	few	TGTGCCAGTAGTATAGAGGGGACAGGTCCCAACTCTGGGGCCAACGTCCTGACTTTC	CASSIEGTGPNSGANVLTF
TRBJ2-3	14	TRBV11-3	TRBD2	medium-sized	TGTGCCAGCAGCCCCGGGACTAGCTCAGATACGCAGTATTTT	CASSPGTSSDTQYF
TRBJ1-2	13	TRBV4-1	-	few	TGCGCCAGCAGCTGGATCCAGGGTAATGGCTACACCTTC	CASSWIQGNGYTF
TRBJ1-1	11	TRBV30	-	few	TGTGCCTGGAGCTTGGGGTCTGAAGCTTTCTTT	CAWSLGSEAFF
TRBJ1-2	16	TRBV2	TRBD1	few	TGTGCCAGCAGTACTTGGGCAGGGGGCTCCTTCGGGGGCTACACCTTC	CASSTWAGGSFGGYTF
TRBJ2-1	15	TRBV15	TRBD2	-	TGTGCCACCAGCGGCGGGACTAGCGAATACAATGAGCAGTTCTTC	CATSGGTSEYNEQFF
TRBJ1-5	12	TRBV19	-	-	TGTGCCAGTAGTATCTTGGGTCAGCCCCAGCATTTT	CASSILGQPQHF
TRBJ2-7	15	TRBV28	TRBD1	large	TGTGCCAGCAGGATCGAGGGACAGGGTCTTTACGAGCAGTACTTC	CASRIEGQGLYEQYF
TRBJ1-5	17	TRBV6-7	TRBD1	-	TGTGCCAGCAGTCCCCGGGACAGTGAGTATAGCAATCAGCCCCAGCATTTT	CASSPRDSEYSNQPQHF
TRBJ2-7	12	TRBV6-8	-	few	TGTGCCATCAGTGGGCCCTCCTACGAGCAGTACTTC	CAISGPSYEQYF
TRBJ2-7	13	TRBV10-1	TRBD2	once	TGCGCCAGCAGTGAGTCGGGGGGGTTCGAGCAGTACTTC	CASSESGGFEQYF
TRBJ2-2	14	TRBV19	-	-	TGTGCCAGTAGTATAGGACCGGGGACCGGGGAGCTGTTTTTT	CASSIGPGTGELFF
TRBJ2-2	15	TRBV18	-	-	TGTGCCAGCTCACCTCCGGTTACGAACACCGGGGAGCTGTTTTTT	CASSPPVTNTGELFF
TRBJ1-1	12	TRBV29-1	-	-	TGCAGCGTGTTCGACGCGAACACTGAAGCTTTCTTT	CSVFDANTEAFF
TRBJ1-1	15	TRBV25-1	-	-	TGTGCCAGCAGTTTAATAAGGGGGGAGAACACTGAAGCTTTCTTT	CASSLIRGENTEAFF
TRBJ2-1	12	TRBV6-8	-	-	TGTGCCATCAGTGCGCCGAACAATGAGCAGTTCTTC	CAISAPNNEQFF
TRBJ1-3	17	TRBV11-3	-	-	TGTGCCAGCTTACCTCACGGCAGCATTAGCTCTGGAAACACCATATATTTT	CASLPHGSISSGNTIYF
TRBJ2-7	13	TRBV6-7	TRBD2	-	TGTGCCAGCAGGGGCGGGAGCTCCTACGAGCAGTACTTC	CASRGGSSYEQYF
TRBJ1-5	14	TRBV6-8	TRBD1	few	TGTGCCAGCAGTGATTTTACAGGGGATCAGCCCCAGCATTTT	CASSDFTGDQPQHF
TRBJ2-7	13	TRBV6-8	-	medium-sized	TGTGCCAGCAGTCCAGGGGTGAGCTACGAGCAGTACTTC	CASSPGVSYEQYF
TRBJ1-4	15	TRBV5-1	TRBD1	-	TGCGCCAGCAGCATAGGACAGGGAACTAATGAAAAACTGTTTTTT	CASSIGQGTNEKLFF
TRBJ2-5	16	TRBV11-3	TRBD1	many	TGTGCCAGCAGCTCTATTGGGGCAGGGGGTACCACGGACCAGTACTTC	CASSSIGAGGTTDQYF
TRBJ1-1	16	TRBV6-8	-	-	TGTGCCAGCAGTACAATGACGGGGATGTTGGACACTGAAGCTTTCTTT	CASSTMTGMLDTEAFF
TRBJ2-7	15	TRBV18	TRBD1	-	TGTGCCAGCTCACCACCGTGGACAGGGGGCAACGAGCAGTACTTC	CASSPPWTGGNEQYF
TRBJ2-1	14	TRBV5-1	-	few	TGCGCCAGCAGCTTGGAGAAGGGGAGCAATGAGCAGTTCTTC	CASSLEKGSNEQFF
TRBJ2-3	15	TRBV6-8	-	few	TGTGCCAGCAGTTACTCTCTGGCGGCGAAAGATACGCAGTATTTT	CASSYSLAAKDTQYF
TRBJ2-2	14	TRBV30	-	few	TGTGCCTGGGTAGGGGGGTTGGAAAACGGGGAGCTGTTTTTT	CAWVGGLENGELFF